This TCR beta chain was retrieved from a study of blood T cell repertoires in COVID-19. Across the whole study: Sites in the United States, Italy and Spain provided acute and convalescent COVID-19 samples. T cells, B-cell-depleted T cells, or PBMCs supplied cDNA or gDNA.

The data were produced by immunoSEQ multiplex PCR, yet TCRdb's version contains in-frame clones alone and is incomplete. The data hold tens of thousands of clones, with 75% to 95% observed a single time. J gave up 3 bases and V 3 bases, and 4 bases lay outside the gene matches. The CDR3 spans 14 residues. CDR1 LNHDA and CDR2 SQIVND come from the germline V gene (reference sequence). This receptor was identified in a woman aged 80 or older with acute or convalescent COVID-19. The V call is TRBV19, the J call TRBJ1-1; 7 bases are a match to TRBD1. The sample consisted of peripheral blood. DNA for the CDR3: TGTGCCAGTAGTATGGCCGACAGGGACACTGAAGCTTTCTTT. The encoded protein is CASSMADRDTEAFF.